What follows are 30 T cell receptor beta chains derived from one specimen sequenced in a study of blood T cell repertoires in COVID-19. The data were produced by immunoSEQ multiplex PCR, yet TCRdb's version contains in-frame clones alone and is incomplete. This sample carries around 450,000 clones, 90% of them seen once, and the ten largest clones take 0.55% to 0.75%. The sample taken for sequencing was PBMCs or T cells enriched from blood (not recorded which). Receptor source: a man aged 18 to 35 who had recovered from COVID-19.

V is TRBV4-1 and J is TRBJ1-1; unclear D gene. Trimming stripped 0 bases from V and 3 bases from J, with 11 bases between. Germline V gene sequence: CDR1 MGHRA, CDR2 YSYEKL. This CDR3 is 15 amino acids long. The chain's CDR3 is CASSQDTGSDTEAFF. CDR3 coding DNA: TGCGCCAGCAGCCAAGATACGGGATCCGACACTGAAGCTTTCTTT.

The chain links TRBV19 to TRBJ2-1, with D possibly being TRBD1 (6 bases). Germline loops: CDR1 LNHDA, CDR2 SQIVND (reference sequence). Trimming removed 2 bases at V and 4 bases at J, with 12 bases between. The CDR3 length is 15 residues. The CDR3 nucleotides are TGTGCCAGTAGTATAATGGGGGCTTATTACAATGAGCAGTTCTTC. This sequence encodes CASSIMGAYYNEQFF. Full variable domain (remainder filled in from reference TRBV19 and TRBJ2-1): DGGITQSPKYLFRKEGQNVTLSCEQNLNHDAMYWYRQDPGQGLRLIYYSQIVNDFQKGDIAEGYSVSREKKESFPLTVTSAQKNPTAFYLCASSIMGAYYNEQFFGPGTRLTVL.

Remarks on this clone: Likely a read error: the CDR3 ends without its conserved phenylalanine or tryptophan. V gene TRBV27 combines with J gene TRBJ1-6, with D possibly TRBD1 on 5 matching bases. V was shortened by 3 bases and J by 7 bases, with 7 bases between the two germline ends. CDR1 and CDR2 (germline): MNHEY, SMNVEV (reference sequence). The CDR3 sequence is 13 residues long. CDR3 sequence: CASSFRGNSPLHL. The CDR3 DNA follows: TGTGCCAGCAGTTTTCGGGGGAATTCACCCCTCCACCTT.

This clone was seen a single time. An end of the junction does not agree with germline; a read error may underlie this. The V gene is TRBV5-1, the J gene TRBJ1-1; D gene uncertain. Germline-derived CDR1 and CDR2 are SGHRS and YFSETQ. The CDR3 consists of 13 residues. CDR3 nucleotide sequence: TGCGCCAGCAGGGCAGATACTAACACTGAAACTTTCTTT. Amino acid sequence: CASRADTNTETFF.

This clone was seen a single time. The chain is built from TRBV12-5 and TRBJ1-1; D is undetermined. Trimming took off 0 bases at V and 3 bases at J, with 14 bases between the two ends. CDR1 and CDR2 from the germline V gene are LGHNT and FRNRAP. CDR3 size: 16 residues. The CDR3 DNA reads as TGTGCTAGTGGTTTGGTACTAGGGCGAAGGGACACTGAAGCTTTCTTT. Translating gives CASGLVLGRRDTEAFF.

The chain combines TRBV7-9 with TRBJ1-6, with 7 bases lining up with TRBD1. V shed 6 bases and J 4 bases; nucleotides not matched to a gene: 12. This CDR3 region has 17 residues. The germline V gene has CDR1 SEHNR and CDR2 FQNEAQ (reference sequence). The CDR3 DNA reads as TGTGCCAGCAGTCCCGACAGGGCGCAGAAATATAATTCACCCCTCCACTTT. This encodes CASSPDRAQKYNSPLHF. Full variable domain (missing parts from reference TRBV7-9 and TRBJ1-6): DTGVSQNPRHKITKRGQNVTFRCDPISEHNRLYWYRQTLGQGPEFLTYFQNEAQLEKSRLLSDRFSAERPKGSFSTLEIQRTEQGDSAMYLCASSPDRAQKYNSPLHFGNGTRLTVT.

Judged by abundance, this clone is medium-sized. Other DNA sequences from this sample encode an identical CDR3 as well. The chain uses TRBV7-9 and TRBJ2-3, with 10 nucleotides matching TRBD1. There are 14 residues in the CDR3. With V trimmed by 5 bases and J by 4 bases, 3 bases remained unmatched. Germline V gene lookup returns CDR1 SEHNR and CDR2 FQNEAQ (reference sequence). CDR3 bases: TGTGCCAGCAGCCTGACAGGGGGCGCAGATACGCAGTATTTT. It codes for CASSLTGGADTQYF.

J is TRBJ2-7 and V is TRBV6-5, with 12 nucleotides matching TRBD2. CDR3 length: 15 amino acids. CDR1 and CDR2 from the germline V gene are MNHEY and SVGAGI. Trimming took 4 bases from V and 5 from J; bases not matched to a gene: 6. CDR3 nucleotide sequence: TGTGCCAGCAGTTCTCCGACTAGCGGGAGTAACGAGCAGTACTTC. Translation gives CASSSPTSGSNEQYF.

The chain employs TRBV27 and TRBJ1-4; no clear D gene. The length of the CDR3 is 13 residues. Germline loops: CDR1 MNHEY, CDR2 SMNVEV (reference sequence). Trimming took 2 bases from V and 10 from J, leaving 11 bases between them. CDR3 protein: CASSLENFGKLFF. The CDR3 DNA reads as TGTGCCAGCAGTTTAGAAAACTTTGGAAAACTGTTTTTT.

The chain joins TRBV28 to TRBJ2-3, with 7 bases that match TRBD2. Trimming at V came to 3 bases and at J to 13 bases, leaving 13 bases not matched to a gene. The length of the CDR3 is 14 residues. Germline V gives CDR1 MDHEN, CDR2 SYDVKM. In DNA, the CDR3 is TGTGCCAGCAGTTTTCGCGGGAGCCTCGGTAGGGAGTATTTT. Protein sequence: CASSFRGSLGREYF.

This chain joins TRBV4-1 and TRBJ1-1; D possibly corresponds to TRBD1 (6 bases). The CDR3 is 15 amino acids. Germline CDR1 MGHRA, CDR2 YSYEKL. Deletions cut 5 bases from V and 3 bases from J, with 16 bases between. CDR3 nucleotides: TGCGCCAGCAGCGTCTCGGGGGGCTACGACACTGAAGCTTTCTTT. It specifies CASSVSGGYDTEAFF.

The V call is TRBV11-2, the J call TRBJ2-7; D is uncertain. The V and J ends lost 1 base and 7 bases respectively, with 8 bases between them. This CDR3 comprises 12 residues. From germline, CDR1 is SGHAT and CDR2 FQNNGV. CDR3 loop: CASSLARREQYF. The CDR3 region has the DNA TGTGCCAGCAGCTTAGCTAGGCGGGAGCAGTACTTC. Combining the CDR3 with reference TRBV11-2 and TRBJ2-7 gives the whole variable domain EAGVAQSPRYKIIEKRQSVAFWCNPISGHATLYWYQQILGQGPKLLIQFQNNGVVDDSQLPKDRFSAERLKGVDSTLKIQPAKLEDSAVYLCASSLARREQYFGPGTRLTVT.

The rearrangement links TRBV18 to TRBJ2-1, with TRBD2 matching 12 bases. CDR1 is KGHSH, CDR2 LQKENI, per germline. V was clipped by 6 bases and J by 7 bases; unmatched bases: 4. The CDR3 has 14 residues. In DNA form, the CDR3 reads TGTGCCAGCTCCCTCGGACTAGCGGGGAATGAGCAGTTCTTC. It codes for CASSLGLAGNEQFF.

The rearrangement uses TRBV5-1 and TRBJ1-5; tentative D call: TRBD1 (6 bases). Per the germline V gene, CDR1 is SGHRS and CDR2 is YFSETQ. V lost 1 base, J lost 0 bases, and 11 bases lay in between. The CDR3 contains 16 residues. The CDR3, as DNA: TGCGCCAGCAGCTTGCTCCCAGGGGATAGCAATCAGCCCCAGCATTTT. It is translated as CASSLLPGDSNQPQHF.

The chain links TRBV12-3 or TRBV12-4 to TRBJ2-7, with a tentative D call TRBD2 (5 bases). V lost 5 bases and J lost 6, with 11 bases in between. CDR3 length equals 12 residues. This CDR3 reads CASSPSGSEQYF. For the CDR3, the DNA is TGTGCCAGCAGTCCCTCGGGGTCCGAGCAGTACTTC.

V and J are TRBV7-6 and TRBJ1-2; 9 nucleotides align to TRBD1. J was trimmed by 7 bases and V by 4 bases; bases with no gene match: 10. This CDR3 contains 15 residues. Germline V gives CDR1 SGHVS, CDR2 FNYEAQ. Written as DNA, the CDR3 is TGTGCCAGCAGCTCCACGGACAGGGGTTCGGGTGGCTACACCTTC. Amino acids: CASSSTDRGSGGYTF.

V usage is TRBV5-1 and J usage is TRBJ2-5; 12 bases line up with TRBD2. Germline values: CDR1 SGHRS, CDR2 YFSETQ. This CDR3 has 17 residues. V shed 0 bases, J shed 2 bases, and the junction held 5 bases outside the gene matches. Here the CDR3 DNA reads TGCGCCAGCAGCTTGGGACTAGCGGGGGTTGGGCAAGAGACCCAGTACTTC. It specifies CASSLGLAGVGQETQYF.

This chain links TRBV2 with TRBJ2-7; 9 nucleotides align to TRBD2. The CDR3 contains 16 residues. With V trimmed by 6 bases and J by 3 bases, 12 bases remained unmatched. The germline V gene encodes CDR1 SNHLY and CDR2 FYNNEI. Written as DNA, the CDR3 is TGTGCCAGCAGCGGTGGAAGACTAGCGGTCAACTACGAGCAGTACTTC. Translated, it gives CASSGGRLAVNYEQYF.

The rearrangement uses TRBV3-1 (or the pseudogene TRBV3-2) and TRBJ1-1; a possible D gene is TRBD1 (5 bases). Germline V gene lookup returns CDR1 LGHDT and CDR2 YNNKEL (reference sequence). The CDR3 length is 15 residues. V lost 6 bases and J 1 base, leaving 15 bases between the germline ends. Written as DNA, the CDR3 is TGTGCCAGCAGTCCAAGGGGCAGACCGAACACTGAAGCTTTCTTT. It translates to CASSPRGRPNTEAFF.

The DNA for the CDR3 is TGCGCCAGCAGCCTTGGTGGTAGCGGGATTTCAGAGACCCAGTACTTC. Protein product: CASSLGGSGISETQYF. The chain uses TRBV5-1 and TRBJ2-5; TRBD2 agrees at 8 bases. This CDR3 comprises 16 residues. Looked up from germline, CDR1 is SGHRS and CDR2 is YFSETQ. V lost 4 bases, J lost 4 bases, and 12 bases stayed unmatched.

The rearrangement uses TRBV19 and TRBJ1-2; D gene ambiguous. Deletions cut 2 bases from V and 8 bases from J, with 15 bases between. Germline V gene sequence: CDR1 LNHDA, CDR2 SQIVND (reference sequence). This CDR3 region has 14 residues. CDR3 sequence (DNA): TGTGCCAGTAGTATAACAGCCCTCCGAGTAGGCTACACCTTC. This encodes CASSITALRVGYTF.

J is TRBJ1-2 and V is TRBV4-1; D is ambiguous. Deletions cut 0 bases from V and 5 bases from J, with 13 bases between. CDR3 length equals 15 residues. Per germline, CDR1 MGHRA and CDR2 YSYEKL. The CDR3 coding sequence is TGCGCCAGCAGCCAAGATATCCCTATTACTTATGGCTACACCTTC. Translated, it gives CASSQDIPITYGYTF.

The chain joins TRBV3-1 (or the pseudogene TRBV3-2) to TRBJ2-7, with D tentatively TRBD2 (6 bases). The CDR3 consists of 15 residues. Germline loops: CDR1 LGHDT, CDR2 YNNKEL (reference sequence). The V and J ends lost 4 bases and 6 bases respectively, with 19 bases between them. The CDR3 region has the DNA TGTGCCAGCAGCCCTCTCTGGGCGGGATCGCGCGAGCAGTACTTC. Translating gives CASSPLWAGSREQYF.

The V and J genes are TRBV18 and TRBJ1-3; D not certain. CDR1 KGHSH and CDR2 LQKENI come from the germline V gene. CDR3 length: 17 amino acids. Trimming removed 3 bases from V and 2 bases from J, with 17 bases in between. CDR3 in amino acids: CASSPSQERYPGNTIYF. In nucleotides, the CDR3 is TGTGCCAGCTCACCCTCGCAGGAAAGATACCCTGGAAACACCATATATTTT.

Concerning this clone itself: This CDR3 is also generated by other DNA sequences in the sample. The V call is TRBV2, the J call TRBJ2-7, with D possibly matching TRBD2 (6 bases). Germline V gives CDR1 SNHLY, CDR2 FYNNEI. The CDR3 extends over 12 amino acids. Trimming took 7 bases from V and 2 from J, leaving 9 bases between them. Written as DNA, the CDR3 is TGTGCCAGCAAAGGAGGGCCCTACGAGCAGTACTTC. Protein sequence: CASKGGPYEQYF.

The chain joins TRBV27 to TRBJ1-2, with unresolved D. The CDR3 is 13 residues long. The V end lost 3 bases, the J end lost 9 bases, and 14 bases lay between the germline ends. Germline values: CDR1 MNHEY, CDR2 SMNVEV (reference sequence). The CDR3 sequence is CASSFARGGSYTF. DNA for the CDR3: TGTGCCAGCAGTTTCGCTCGGGGAGGGAGCTACACCTTC.

J is TRBJ1-1 and V is TRBV19; no reliable D call. The CDR3 sequence is 14 residues long. With 0 bases removed from V and 12 bases from J, the gap between germline ends came to 17 bases. Germline V CDR1 and CDR2: LNHDA, SQIVND (reference sequence). The CDR3 protein is CASSIDTSRGSTFF. The CDR3 nucleotides read TGTGCCAGTAGTATAGATACTTCGCGGGGATCGACTTTCTTT. The full variable domain, rest sourced from reference TRBV19 and TRBJ1-1, is DGGITQSPKYLFRKEGQNVTLSCEQNLNHDAMYWYRQDPGQGLRLIYYSQIVNDFQKGDIAEGYSVSREKKESFPLTVTSAQKNPTAFYLCASSIDTSRGSTFFGQGTRLTVV.

The chain uses TRBV7-3 and TRBJ1-3; the D gene is possibly TRBD1 (5 bases). Deletions cut 3 bases from V and 2 bases from J, with 11 bases between. The CDR3 runs to 15 residues. Per the germline V gene, CDR1 is SGHTA and CDR2 is FQGTGA. CDR3 coding DNA: TGTGCCAGCAGCTTGGGGGGGATCACTGGAAACACCATATATTTT. It is translated as CASSLGGITGNTIYF.

This chain joins TRBV6-5 and TRBJ1-2; 9 bases align to TRBD1. Germline V gene data show CDR1 as MNHEY and CDR2 as SVGAGI. Trimming cost V 6 bases and J 4 bases; bases outside gene matches: 6. The CDR3 extends over 14 amino acids. The DNA of the CDR3 is TGTGCCAGCAGACAGGGGGCCCCGGGCTATGGCTACACCTTC. Translating it yields CASRQGAPGYGYTF.

This clone was observed a few times. The J gene is TRBJ2-7, the V gene TRBV5-1; 10 bases agree with TRBD1. Germline CDR1 is SGHRS and CDR2 is YFSETQ. This CDR3 region has 15 residues. V lost 4 bases and J lost 4; bases outside the gene matches: 8. Here the CDR3 reads CASSLGTGESYEQYF. The CDR3 coding sequence is TGCGCCAGCAGCCTCGGGACAGGGGAATCGTACGAGCAGTACTTC.